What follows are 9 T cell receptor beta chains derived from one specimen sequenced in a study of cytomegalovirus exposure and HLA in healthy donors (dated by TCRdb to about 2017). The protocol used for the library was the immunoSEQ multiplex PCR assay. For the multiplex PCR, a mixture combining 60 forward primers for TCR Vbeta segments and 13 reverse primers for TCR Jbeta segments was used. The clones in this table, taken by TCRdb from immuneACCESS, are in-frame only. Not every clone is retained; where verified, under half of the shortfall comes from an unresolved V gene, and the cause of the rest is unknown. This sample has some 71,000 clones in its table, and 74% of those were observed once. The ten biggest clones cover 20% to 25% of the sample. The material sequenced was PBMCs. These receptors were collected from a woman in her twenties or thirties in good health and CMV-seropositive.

CDR3 sequence: CSVEDRETGELFF. CDR3 coding DNA: TGCAGCGTTGAGGATCGGGAAACCGGGGAGCTGTTTTTT. This sequence joins TRBV29-1 and TRBJ2-2, with a possible D match to TRBD2 (5 bases). The V end lost 3 bases, the J end lost 5 bases, and 10 bases lay between the germline ends. Germline values: CDR1 SQVTM, CDR2 ANQGSEA. The CDR3 has 13 residues.

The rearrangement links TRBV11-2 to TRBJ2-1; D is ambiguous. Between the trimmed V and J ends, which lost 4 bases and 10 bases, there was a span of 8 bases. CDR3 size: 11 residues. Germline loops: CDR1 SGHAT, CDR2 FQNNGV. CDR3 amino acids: CASSSAREQFF. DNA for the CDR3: TGTGCCAGCAGCTCGGCTAGGGAGCAGTTCTTC.

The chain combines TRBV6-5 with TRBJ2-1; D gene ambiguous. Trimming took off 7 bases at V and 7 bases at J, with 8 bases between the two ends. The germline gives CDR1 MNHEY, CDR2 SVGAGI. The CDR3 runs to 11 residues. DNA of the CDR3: TGTGCCAGCAAAAGAGAGAATGAGCAGTTCTTC. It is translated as CASKRENEQFF.

The CDR3 DNA reads TGTGCCAGCAGCTCACAGGGAAACACTGAAGCTTTCTTT. It specifies CASSSQGNTEAFF. The chain carries TRBV11-2 and TRBJ1-1; D may be TRBD1 (6 bases). The length of the CDR3 is 13 residues. Germline-derived CDR1 and CDR2 are SGHAT and FQNNGV. Trimming stripped 4 bases from V and 2 bases from J, with 8 bases between. The entire variable domain, with the rest obtained from reference TRBV11-2 and TRBJ1-1, is as follows: EAGVAQSPRYKIIEKRQSVAFWCNPISGHATLYWYQQILGQGPKLLIQFQNNGVVDDSQLPKDRFSAERLKGVDSTLKIQPAKLEDSAVYLCASSSQGNTEAFFGQGTRLTVV.

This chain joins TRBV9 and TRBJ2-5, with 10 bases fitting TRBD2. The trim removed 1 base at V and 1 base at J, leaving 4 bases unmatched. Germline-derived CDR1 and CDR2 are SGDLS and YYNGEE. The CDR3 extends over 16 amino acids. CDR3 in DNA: TGTGCCAGCAGCGTAAGGACTAGCGGTCCCCAAGAGACCCAGTACTTC. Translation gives CASSVRTSGPQETQYF.

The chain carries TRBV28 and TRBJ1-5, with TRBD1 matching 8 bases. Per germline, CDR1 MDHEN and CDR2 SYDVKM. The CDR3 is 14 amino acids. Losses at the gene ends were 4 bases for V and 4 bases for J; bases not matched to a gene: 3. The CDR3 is CASSWNRGNQPQHF. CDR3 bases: TGTGCCAGCAGTTGGAACAGGGGGAATCAGCCCCAGCATTTT.

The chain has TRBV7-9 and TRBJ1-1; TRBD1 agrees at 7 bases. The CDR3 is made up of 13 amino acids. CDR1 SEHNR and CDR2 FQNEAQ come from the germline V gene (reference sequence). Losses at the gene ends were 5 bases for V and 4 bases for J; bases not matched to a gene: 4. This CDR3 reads CASSTTGLTEAFF. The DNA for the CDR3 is TGTGCCAGCAGCACGACAGGGCTCACTGAAGCTTTCTTT. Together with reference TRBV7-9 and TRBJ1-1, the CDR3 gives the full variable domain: DTGVSQNPRHKITKRGQNVTFRCDPISEHNRLYWYRQTLGQGPEFLTYFQNEAQLEKSRLLSDRFSAERPKGSFSTLEIQRTEQGDSAMYLCASSTTGLTEAFFGQGTRLTVV.

For the CDR3, the DNA is TGTGCCAGCAGCCCCTGGGCAGGGGTGAACACTGAAGCTTTCTTT. It codes for CASSPWAGVNTEAFF. V and J are TRBV11-2 and TRBJ1-1; the D gene is possibly TRBD1 (6 bases). Germline CDR1 SGHAT, CDR2 FQNNGV. The length of the CDR3 is 15 residues. With 5 bases removed from V and 0 bases from J, the gap between germline ends came to 13 bases.

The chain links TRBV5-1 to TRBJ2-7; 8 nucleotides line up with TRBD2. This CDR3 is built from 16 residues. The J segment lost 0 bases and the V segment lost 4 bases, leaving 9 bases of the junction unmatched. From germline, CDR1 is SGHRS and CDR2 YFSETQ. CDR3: CASSPSLAANSYEQYF. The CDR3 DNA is TGCGCCAGCAGCCCGTCACTAGCGGCTAACTCCTACGAGCAGTACTTC.